The clone carrying this T cell receptor (beta chain) was seen ten or more times. The antigen is unknown. Input per replicate PCR of unsorted PBMC was roughly 320 ng DNA, corresponding to roughly 28,000 T cell genomes. The assay was immunoSEQ multiplex PCR, and TCRdb's table has in-frame clones only and misses some. The table shows fewer than 600,000 clones, with approximately 71% occurring only once. This specimen comes from a study of shared clonotypes between healthy human individuals. Background on the study: Sampling drew on donors who were a couple of women and a few men aged 18 to 49.

V shed 1 base and J 8 bases; nucleotides not matched to a gene: 9. The germline V gene has CDR1 GTSNPN and CDR2 SVGIG (reference sequence). The CDR3 has 14 residues. Study observations and caveats: Only blood was sampled, and tissue TCR repertoires likely differ from blood ones.

Sample: PBMCs. The V and J genes are TRBV30 and TRBJ1-2; 8 bases line up with TRBD1. The TCR comes from a woman in her thirties or forties in good health. Some clones in this sample may be carry-over from other donors' samples. In DNA form, the CDR3 reads TGTGCCTGGAGTGCCCGGGACAGGTTAAAGGGCTACACCTTC. Translated: CAWSARDRLKGYTF.